This is a list of T cell receptor beta chains from one sample in a study of blood T cell repertoires in COVID-19. The data were produced by immunoSEQ multiplex PCR, yet TCRdb's version contains in-frame clones alone and is incomplete. The sample includes 93,000 or so clones, more than 75% of them seen just once. Sequenced: peripheral blood. These receptors originate from a human donor in a cohort sampled during active COVID-19. Both conserved end residues are part of each CDR3. Each record gives: V gene, clone size, D gene, J gene, CDR3 protein, CDR3 DNA. D genes are given only for firm matches. Where a row states a size, it is once, few, many or the class of an expanded clone; other rows omit it.

TRBV27	.	.	TRBJ1-2	CASSLDRTYGYTF	TGTGCCAGCAGCCTTGACAGGACTTATGGCTACACCTTC
TRBV18	.	.	TRBJ2-2	CASSPAGRNTGELFF	TGTGCCAGCTCGCCCGCGGGGAGGAACACCGGGGAGCTGTTTTTT
TRBV6-5	.	TRBD1	TRBJ1-2	CASSPTGGGYTF	TGTGCCAGCAGCCCAACAGGGGGTGGCTACACCTTC
TRBV27	.	TRBD1	TRBJ1-2	CASSFVDRGWRGYTF	TGTGCCAGCAGTTTTGTGGACAGGGGATGGAGAGGCTACACCTTC
TRBV5-1	.	.	TRBJ2-7	CASSFGPSEQYF	TGCGCCAGCAGCTTTGGCCCCAGCGAGCAGTACTTC
TRBV18	.	TRBD2	TRBJ2-2	CASSPGRANTGELFF	TGTGCCAGCTCACCGGGGAGGGCGAACACCGGGGAGCTGTTTTTT
TRBV5-1	.	TRBD1	TRBJ1-5	CASTPGDRDNQPQHF	TGCGCCAGCACCCCGGGGGACAGGGACAATCAGCCCCAGCATTTT
TRBV7-6	.	TRBD2	TRBJ2-3	CASSARLAGGPADTQYF	TGTGCCAGCAGCGCCCGACTAGCGGGGGGGCCGGCAGATACGCAGTATTTT
TRBV7-8	.	TRBD1	TRBJ1-5	CASSRDRVNQPQHF	TGTGCCAGCAGCCGGGACAGGGTCAATCAGCCCCAGCATTTT
TRBV19	.	TRBD1	TRBJ1-2	CASTTGTGPNYGYTF	TGTGCCAGTACAACGGGGACAGGCCCCAACTATGGCTACACCTTC
TRBV10-3	once	.	TRBJ2-7	CAIRRGTGNSYEQYF	TGTGCCATCAGGCGGGGGACAGGCAACTCCTACGAGCAGTACTTC
TRBV16	.	.	TRBJ2-7	CASSQSGGLRPYEQYF	TGTGCCAGCAGCCAATCAGGCGGACTCCGTCCCTACGAGCAGTACTTC
TRBV5-1	few	TRBD1	TRBJ1-2	CASSPEKPRTGGYGYTF	TGCGCCAGCAGCCCAGAAAAACCGCGGACAGGGGGGTATGGCTACACCTTC
TRBV7-9	.	.	TRBJ1-1	CASSFRTSGGEAFF	TGTGCCAGCAGCTTCCGAACCTCCGGGGGTGAAGCTTTCTTT
TRBV28	.	TRBD1	TRBJ1-1	CASSLSGTGNTEAFF	TGTGCCAGCAGTTTATCGGGGACAGGGAACACTGAAGCTTTCTTT
TRBV29-1	.	.	TRBJ1-2	CSGKTDGDGGYTF	TGCAGCGGAAAAACCGACGGGGATGGTGGCTACACCTTC
TRBV4-3	.	.	TRBJ2-2	CASSQTVIPPNGELFF	TGCGCCAGCAGCCAAACGGTGATACCGCCCAACGGGGAGCTGTTTTTT
TRBV5-1	.	TRBD1	TRBJ2-2	CASSFLGQGTGELFF	TGCGCCAGCAGCTTTCTGGGACAGGGGACCGGGGAGCTGTTTTTT
TRBV5-1	.	.	TRBJ1-2	CASSLDRTVIYGYTF	TGCGCCAGCAGCTTGGACCGGACAGTTATCTATGGCTACACCTTC
TRBV2	.	.	TRBJ2-1	CASTSLGFGVFF	TGTGCCAGCACCTCCCTAGGGTTCGGGGTGTTCTTC
TRBV12-3/TRBV12-4	.	.	TRBJ1-2	CASTLGSYGYTF	TGTGCCAGCACCCTTGGTAGCTATGGCTACACCTTC
TRBV5-1	.	TRBD2	TRBJ2-7	CASSWGGTYEQYF	TGCGCCAGCAGCTGGGGAGGGACCTACGAGCAGTACTTC
TRBV6-5	.	TRBD1	TRBJ1-5	CASRTGGQPQHF	TGTGCCAGCAGGACAGGGGGTCAGCCCCAGCATTTT